The 16 T cell receptor beta chains below all came from one sample that was sequenced in a study of T cell repertoires in cytomegalovirus infection (dated by TCRdb to 2018 to 2020). For sequencing, an Illumina HiSeq 1500 was employed. Using fastp trimming at Q25 and MiXCR clonotype assembly, TCRdb reanalyzed the public sequencing data and kept in-frame beta chains. Records with the same CDR3 protein are collapsed into one entry carrying the most frequent genes and DNA. The sample table shows 300,000 or so distinct CDR3 sequences, and around 9.6% are seen once. The biggest ten clones account for less than 3% of the sample. Sequenced: PBMCs. The receptors were gathered from a human donor in good health (CMV status not recorded). Some clones in this sample may be carry-over from other donors' samples.

This clonotype appeared many times. The chain uses TRBV28 and TRBJ2-7; possibly TRBD2 for D (6 bases). Trimming stripped 3 bases from V and 2 bases from J, with 14 bases between. CDR3 length: 15 amino acids. The germline gives CDR1 MDHEN, CDR2 SYDVKM. CDR3 protein: CASSFGGTRPYEQYV. For the CDR3, the DNA is TGTGCCAGCAGTTTCGGCGGGACTCGTCCCTACGAGCAGTACGTC.

The chain carries TRBV4-1 and TRBJ1-1, with unresolved D. V lost 1 base and J lost 0, with 9 bases in between. Germline values: CDR1 MGHRA, CDR2 YSYEKL. The length of the CDR3 is 15 residues. The chain's CDR3 is CASSQARVLNTEAFF. In nucleotides, the CDR3 is TGCGCCAGCAGCCAAGCGAGGGTACTGAACACTGAAGCTTTCTTT.

In this sample, this clonotype turned up a few times. J is TRBJ2-7 and V is TRBV3-1, with D hard to call. The V end lost 1 base, the J end lost 3 bases, and 13 bases lay between the germline ends. The germline CDR1 and CDR2 sequences are LGHDT and YNNKEL (reference sequence). CDR3 size: 15 residues. The DNA of the CDR3 is TGTGCCAGCAGCCAAGGTCTGGCAGACATCTACGAGCAGTACTTC. As protein: CASSQGLADIYEQYF.

In this sample, this clonotype turned up many times. The genes are TRBV4-2 and TRBJ2-2, with D maybe TRBD2 (5 bases). This CDR3 is 16 amino acids long. V lost 1 base and J 11 bases, leaving 20 bases between the germline ends. In germline, CDR1 is LGHNA, CDR2 YNFKEQ. The DNA for the CDR3 is TGTGCCAGCAGCCAAGGAGGACTTCCACCCCGATCTGAGCTGTTTTTT. This encodes CASSQGGLPPRSELFF.

This clonotype was recorded a few times. V is TRBV11-2 and J is TRBJ2-5, with TRBD2 matching over 10 bases. J was trimmed by 5 bases and V by 6 bases; bases with no gene match: 6. This CDR3 region has 14 residues. The germline CDR1 and CDR2 sequences are SGHAT and FQNNGV. The CDR3 region is CASRTWTSGETQYF. The CDR3 DNA sequence: TGTGCCAGCAGAACATGGACTAGCGGCGAGACCCAGTACTTC.

This clonotype appeared many times. J is TRBJ1-5 and V is TRBV15; tentatively, D is TRBD1 (5 bases). The CDR3 runs 14 residues. V was shortened by 3 bases and J by 4 bases, with 10 bases between the two germline ends. Germline assignment: CDR1 LNHNV and CDR2 YYDKDF (reference sequence). The CDR3 DNA sequence: TGTGCCACCAGCAGCGGGACTGGGAATCAGCCCCAGCATTTT. Residues: CATSSGTGNQPQHF.

This clonotype was recorded many times. This rearrangement joins TRBV20-1 to TRBJ1-5; D gene unclear. The CDR3 is 16 amino acids. V shed 3 bases and J shed 1 base, with 16 bases lying between them. Germline assignment: CDR1 DFQATT and CDR2 SNEGSKA (reference sequence). The CDR3 DNA reads as TGCAGTGCTAGGGATGACCAAGGAAGAAGCAATCAGCCCCAGCATTTT. It codes for CSARDDQGRSNQPQHF.

This clonotype showed up many times. V and J are TRBV20-1 and TRBJ2-2; TRBD1 agrees at 11 bases. The V gene end was trimmed by 2 bases and the J gene end by 4 bases; junction bases not matched to a gene: 9. Germline loops: CDR1 DFQATT, CDR2 SNEGSKA (reference sequence). The CDR3 length is 17 residues. In nucleotides, the CDR3 is TGCAGTGCTAGAATAGGACAGGGGGCCTGGCGCACCGGGGAGCTGTTTTTT. It is translated as CSARIGQGAWRTGELFF.

The chain employs TRBV6-2 or TRBV6-3 and TRBJ1-1, with TRBD1 matching 9 bases. CDR1 and CDR2 from the germline V gene are MNHEY and SVGEGT. V trimming: 0 bases; J trimming: 0 bases; junction bases outside the gene matches: 14. This CDR3 is built from 20 residues. CDR3 in DNA: TGTGCCAGCAGTTACTCTGACGTTTGGGACAGGGACCCTTTGAACACTGAAGCTTTCTTT. It codes for CASSYSDVWDRDPLNTEAFF.

This clonotype was recorded many times. This chain joins TRBV12-3 or TRBV12-4 and TRBJ1-2; possible D gene TRBD1, 5 bases. This CDR3 has 12 amino acids. V was shortened by 3 bases and J by 6 bases, with 8 bases between the two germline ends. The CDR3 reads CASSFDRNGYTF. The CDR3 DNA is TGTGCCAGCAGTTTCGACAGAAATGGCTACACCTTC.

This clonotype was counted at least ten times. The chain is built from TRBV4-2 and TRBJ1-2; D is uncertain. This CDR3 region has 15 residues. V was cut by 4 bases and J by 2 bases, with 14 bases left in between. Germline-derived CDR1 and CDR2 are LGHNA and YNFKEQ. CDR3 protein: CASSPFLGHNYGYTF. The CDR3, as DNA: TGTGCCAGCAGCCCGTTTTTGGGTCACAACTATGGCTACACCTTC.

This clonotype was counted at least ten times. V gene TRBV6-2 or TRBV6-3 combines with J gene TRBJ2-7; D tentatively reads TRBD1 or TRBD2 (5 bases each). Trimming pared 2 bases from V and 1 base from J, leaving 12 bases between. The CDR3 runs to 15 residues. Germline CDR1 and CDR2: MNHEY and SVGEGT. CDR3 nucleotide sequence: TGTGCCAGCAGTTACCGTCCGGGGCCTTCCTACGAGCAGTACGTC. This sequence encodes CASSYRPGPSYEQYV.

This clonotype has ten or more counts. The CDR3 here is CASSLPGRWETQYF. Written as DNA, the CDR3 is TGTGCCAGCAGCTTACCTGGCCGGTGGGAGACCCAGTACTTC. This chain connects TRBV7-9 to TRBJ2-5; no definite D call. Germline assignment: CDR1 SEHNR and CDR2 FQNEAQ (reference sequence). The CDR3 spans 14 residues. The ends were cut back, 2 bases at V and 5 bases at J, with 12 bases in the middle.

Ten or more counts support this clonotype. The chain has TRBV7-2 and TRBJ1-1, with a possible D match to TRBD1 (5 bases). The V end lost 5 bases, the J end lost 3 bases, and 16 bases lay between the germline ends. CDR3 length: 15 amino acids. Per germline, CDR1 SGHTA and CDR2 FQGNSA. The CDR3 bases are TGTGCCAGCAGCAGACGGGGACCGGGAGACACTGAAGCTTTCTTT. As protein: CASSRRGPGDTEAFF.

The chain is built from TRBV29-1 and TRBJ1-1; D remains unclear. The CDR3 is 9 amino acids. The V gene lost 3 bases and the J gene lost 4 bases, with 0 bases spanning the gap. Germline-derived CDR1 and CDR2 are SQVTM and ANQGSEA. The CDR3 DNA sequence: TGCAGCGTTGACACTGAAGCTTTCTTT. Its protein is CSVDTEAFF. Based on the CDR3 plus reference TRBV29-1 and TRBJ1-1, the full variable domain is SAVISQKPSRDICQRGTSLTIQCQVDSQVTMMFWYRQQPGQSLTLIATANQGSEATYESGFVIDKFPISRPNLTFSTLTVSNMSPEDSSIYLCSVDTEAFFGQGTRLTVV.

This clonotype was picked up many times. V usage is TRBV28 and J usage is TRBJ1-1; D gene unclear. With 2 bases removed from V and 0 bases from J, the gap between germline ends came to 13 bases. Germline V gene data show CDR1 as MDHEN and CDR2 as SYDVKM. The CDR3 covers 16 residues. CDR3: CASSLSRLGMNTEAFF. In DNA form, the CDR3 reads TGTGCCAGCAGTTTAAGTAGGCTGGGCATGAACACTGAAGCTTTCTTT. Complete variable domain (other parts from reference TRBV28 and TRBJ1-1): DVKVTQSSRYLVKRTGEKVFLECVQDMDHENMFWYRQDPGLGLRLIYFSYDVKMKEKGDIPEGYSVSREKKERFSLILESASTNQTSMYLCASSLSRLGMNTEAFFGQGTRLTVV.